Each of the 27 T cell receptor beta chains below was sequenced from the same sample in a study of metastatic and nonmetastatic thyroid tumors. TCRdb re-called the PCR reads via MiXCR. The table lists tens of thousands of clones, less than 60% of them singletons. All patients were untreated before thyroid surgery. The sample taken for sequencing was tumor tissue. These receptors were collected from a male donor with papillary thyroid cancer or a benign thyroid nodule (not recorded which). Some clones in this sample may be carry-over from other donors' samples.

The CDR3 loop is CASSPIRTAISNQPQHF. For the CDR3, the DNA is TGTGCCAGCAGTCCCATAAGGACAGCTATTAGCAATCAGCCCCAGCATTTT. V is TRBV27 and J is TRBJ1-5; a possible D gene is TRBD1 (6 bases). The CDR3 is 17 residues long. V was cut by 5 bases and J by 0 bases, with 17 bases left in between. Germline-derived CDR1 and CDR2 are MNHEY and SMNVEV (reference sequence).

This sequence joins TRBV2 and TRBJ2-7, with 10 bases that match TRBD2. Germline V CDR1 and CDR2: SNHLY, FYNNEI. V lost 3 bases to trimming and J lost 3 bases; unmatched junction nucleotides: 2. The CDR3 covers 14 residues. This CDR3 is CASSDGTSVYEQYF. CDR3 bases: TGTGCCAGCAGTGACGGGACTAGCGTCTACGAGCAGTACTTC. Looking up the rest from reference TRBV2 and TRBJ2-7 gives the full variable domain: EPEVTQTPSHQVTQMGQEVILRCVPISNHLYFYWYRQILGQKVEFLVSFYNNEISEKSEIFDDQFSVERPDGSNFTLKIRSTKLEDSAMYFCASSDGTSVYEQYFGPGTRLTVT.

This clone was seen a handful of times. At the DNA level, this CDR3 is encoded by other sequences in the same sample as well. V and J are TRBV12-3 or TRBV12-4 and TRBJ1-2; D is undetermined. The CDR3 runs 11 residues. The germline V and J ends were trimmed by 1 base and 11 bases, with 8 bases remaining between them. The CDR3 region is CASSLGTGYTF. Written as DNA, the CDR3 is TGTGCCAGCAGTTTAGGGACGGGGTACACCTTC.

The chain carries TRBV5-1 and TRBJ2-3; D is uncertain. Per germline, CDR1 SGHRS and CDR2 YFSETQ. Deletions cut 0 bases from V and 5 bases from J, with 1 base between. The CDR3 has 11 amino acids. The CDR3 protein is CASSLGDTQYF. CDR3 bases: TGCGCCAGCAGCTTGGGAGATACGCAGTATTTT. Looking up the rest from reference TRBV5-1 and TRBJ2-3 gives the full variable domain: KAGVTQTPRYLIKTRGQQVTLSCSPISGHRSVSWYQQTPGQGLQFLFEYFSETQRNKGNFPGRFSGRQFSNSRSEMNVSTLELGDSALYLCASSLGDTQYFGPGTRLTVL.

Only a few counts were recorded for this clone. Here the CDR3 DNA reads TGTGCCAGCAGCGGACTAGCGGGGAGCACAGATACGCAGTATTTT. This translates into CASSGLAGSTDTQYF. V usage is TRBV2 and J usage is TRBJ2-3; 12 bases line up with TRBD2. The V gene's germline CDR1 is SNHLY and CDR2 FYNNEI. The CDR3 totals 15 residues. V gave up 6 bases and J gave up 0 bases; unmatched junction bases: 1.

The CDR3 DNA follows: TGTGCCAGCAGCCAAGAATCAACGACCGACTGGGGCTACACCTTC. Protein: CASSQESTTDWGYTF. The chain joins TRBV3-1 to TRBJ1-2; D is unclear. This CDR3 has 15 amino acids. Germline CDR1 reads LGHDT; CDR2 reads YNNKEL (reference sequence). With 0 bases removed from V and 8 bases from J, the gap between germline ends came to 16 bases. Looking up the rest from reference TRBV3-1 and TRBJ1-2 gives the full variable domain: DTAVSQTPKYLVTQMGNDKSIKCEQNLGHDTMYWYKQDSKKFLKIMFSYNNKELIINETVPNRFSPKSPDKAHLNLHINSLELGDSAVYFCASSQESTTDWGYTFGSGTRLTVV.

This clone appeared a single time. This rearrangement joins TRBV20-1 to TRBJ1-2, with TRBD1 matching 7 bases. Germline lookup yields CDR1 DFQATT and CDR2 SNEGSKA (reference sequence). With 5 bases clipped from V and 5 bases from J, the junction kept 8 bases outside the gene matches. The CDR3 runs to 13 residues. For the CDR3, the DNA is TGCAGTGCTGTAAAGGGGGCAGGGTATGGCTACACCTTC. Protein sequence: CSAVKGAGYGYTF.

There are a few counts of this clone. The rearrangement links TRBV6-1 to TRBJ2-7, with D unclear. CDR1 is MNHNS and CDR2 is SASEGT in the germline V gene. The germline V and J ends were trimmed by 6 bases and 6 bases, with 12 bases remaining between them. The CDR3 length is 12 residues. The CDR3 nucleotides read TGTGCCAGCAGACTCCCGAAGGCCGAGCAGTACTTC. This translates into CASRLPKAEQYF.

The rearrangement joins TRBV4-1 to TRBJ2-7; D is unresolved. The V gene's germline CDR1 is MGHRA and CDR2 YSYEKL. With 0 bases removed from V and 6 bases from J, the gap between germline ends came to 18 bases. CDR3 size: 16 residues. The CDR3 spells CASSQDPDRPVGEQYF. The CDR3 DNA is TGCGCCAGCAGCCAAGATCCAGATAGACCGGTGGGCGAGCAGTACTTC.

In this sample, this clone turned up a few times. This sequence joins TRBV6-2 or TRBV6-3 and TRBJ2-7, with 10 bases fitting TRBD2. This CDR3 is 17 amino acids long. The V segment lost 0 bases and the J segment 0 bases; nucleotides outside the gene matches: 5. Germline CDR1 MNHEY, CDR2 SVGEGT. The CDR3 here is CASSYSISSGSSYEQYF. The CDR3 region has the DNA TGTGCCAGCAGTTACTCGATTTCTAGCGGGAGCTCCTACGAGCAGTACTTC.

The chain recombines TRBV12-3 or TRBV12-4 with TRBJ1-1, with 9 bases matching TRBD1. The CDR3 covers 19 residues. The V segment lost 2 bases and the J segment 1 base; nucleotides outside the gene matches: 14. The CDR3 protein is CASSLSGQGIRGQNTEAFF. The CDR3, as DNA: TGTGCCAGCAGTTTAAGCGGACAGGGGATAAGGGGTCAGAACACTGAAGCTTTCTTT.

This clone was observed a few times. V usage is TRBV20-1 and J usage is TRBJ1-4; TRBD1 might be the D (5 bases). This CDR3 region has 14 residues. With 4 bases removed from V and 6 bases from J, the gap between germline ends came to 15 bases. The germline gives CDR1 DFQATT, CDR2 SNEGSKA (reference sequence). For the CDR3, the DNA is TGCAGTGCTAAAGATGGGGGGGTTCATGAAAAACTGTTTTTT. Encoded protein: CSAKDGGVHEKLFF.

The sample holds a few counts of this clone. The V and J genes are TRBV27 and TRBJ2-7; TRBD1 matches 7 bases. Trimming took 6 bases from V and 3 from J; bases not matched to a gene: 5. Germline lookup yields CDR1 MNHEY and CDR2 SMNVEV (reference sequence). The CDR3 runs to 13 residues. Written as DNA, the CDR3 is TGTGCCAGCAGCCTAGGGGACAGCTACGAGCAGTACTTC. Protein: CASSLGDSYEQYF.

Only a few counts were recorded for this clone. The chain carries TRBV9 and TRBJ1-2; TRBD1 matches 7 bases. The germline gives CDR1 SGDLS, CDR2 YYNGEE. The CDR3 is 13 amino acids. V gave up 3 bases and J gave up 4 bases; unmatched junction bases: 3. DNA of the CDR3: TGTGCCAGCAGCGGACGACAGGGCTATGGCTACACCTTC. This encodes CASSGRQGYGYTF. Full variable domain (outside the CDR3, taken from reference TRBV9 and TRBJ1-2): DSGVTQTPKHLITATGQRVTLRCSPRSGDLSVYWYQQSLDQGLQFLIQYYNGEERAKGNILERFSAQQFPDLHSELNLSSLELGDSALYFCASSGRQGYGYTFGSGTRLTVV.

This clone has just a few counts. The chain is built from TRBV4-3 and TRBJ2-7, with a possible D match to TRBD2 (5 bases). The V gene's germline CDR1 is LGHNA and CDR2 YSLEER. The CDR3 length is 14 residues. The V end lost 3 bases, the J end lost 0 bases, and 9 bases lay between the germline ends. The CDR3 reads CASSQWESSYEQYF. The CDR3 nucleotides are TGCGCCAGCAGCCAGTGGGAGAGCTCCTACGAGCAGTACTTC.

The chain carries TRBV6-1 and TRBJ2-2; 8 bases are a match to TRBD1. Germline V gene data show CDR1 as MNHNS and CDR2 as SASEGT. V lost 6 bases, J lost 9 bases, and 3 bases stayed unmatched. The CDR3 spans 12 residues. CDR3 in DNA: TGTGCCAGCAGCAACAGGGGGTGGGAGCTGTTTTTT. Amino acids: CASSNRGWELFF.

This clone appeared once. The chain combines TRBV5-6 with TRBJ1-2; no clear D gene. There are 15 residues in the CDR3. CDR1 and CDR2 (germline): SGHDT, YYEEEE. V lost 1 base and J lost 0, with 10 bases in between. This CDR3 reads CASSLIQAANYGYTF. The CDR3 region has the DNA TGTGCCAGCAGCTTGATCCAGGCCGCTAACTATGGCTACACCTTC. Combining the CDR3 with reference TRBV5-6 and TRBJ1-2 gives the whole variable domain DAGVTQSPTHLIKTRGQQVTLRCSPKSGHDTVSWYQQALGQGPQFIFQYYEEEERQRGNFPDRFSGHQFPNYSSELNVNALLLGDSALYLCASSLIQAANYGYTFGSGTRLTVV.

This clone has a count of ten or more. The chain is built from TRBV7-3 and TRBJ2-3; 9 bases agree with TRBD2. CDR3 size: 15 residues. Germline-derived CDR1 and CDR2 are SGHTA and FQGTGA. Losses at the gene ends were 4 bases for V and 7 bases for J; bases not matched to a gene: 9. As DNA, the CDR3 is TGTGCCAGCAGCTCCCACGTAGCGGGGGTCAATACGCAGTATTTT. Protein product: CASSSHVAGVNTQYF.

This clone has more than one count but fewer than ten. The J gene is TRBJ2-3, the V gene TRBV20-1; 10 bases are shared with TRBD2. V shed 0 bases, J shed 3 bases, and the junction held 3 bases outside the gene matches. Germline V CDR1 and CDR2: DFQATT, SNEGSKA (reference sequence). CDR3 length: 15 residues. CDR3 nucleotides: TGCAGTGCTAGAGAGGCTAGCGGGAGTACAGATACGCAGTATTTT. Translating gives CSAREASGSTDTQYF.

In its sample, this clone was seen once. The V gene is TRBV20-1, the J gene TRBJ1-4, with D possibly TRBD1 on 6 matching bases. Trimming removed 0 bases from V and 6 bases from J, with 14 bases in between. The CDR3 has 15 residues. Germline CDR1 DFQATT, CDR2 SNEGSKA (reference sequence). The CDR3 reads CSARDRTAGDEKLFF. The CDR3 nucleotides read TGCAGTGCTAGAGATCGCACAGCAGGGGATGAAAAACTGTTTTTT.

In its sample, this clone was seen once. The chain has TRBV30 and TRBJ1-2; D remains ambiguous. V was trimmed by 0 bases and J by 4 bases, leaving 15 bases between them. In germline, CDR1 is GTSNPN, CDR2 SVGIG (reference sequence). The CDR3 extends over 15 amino acids. CDR3 sequence reads: CAWSVQGGHLYGYTF. The CDR3 bases are TGTGCCTGGAGTGTACAAGGAGGGCACCTCTATGGCTACACCTTC.

The genes are TRBV6-2 or TRBV6-3 and TRBJ1-2; weak D call: TRBD1 (6 bases). Per the germline V gene, CDR1 is MNHEY and CDR2 is SVGEGT. The CDR3 is made up of 14 amino acids. Trimming took off 2 bases at V and 7 bases at J, with 14 bases between the two ends. The CDR3, as DNA: TGTGCCAGCAGTTACGGCGGTACACAGGGTGGCTACACCTTC. Translating gives CASSYGGTQGGYTF.

The V gene is TRBV6-4, the J gene TRBJ2-3; the match to TRBD2 covers 7 bases. The CDR3 is 17 residues long. Germline trimming cut 3 bases from V and 2 bases from J; bases unmatched to any gene: 11. Germline assignment: CDR1 MRHNA and CDR2 SNTAGT. CDR3 coding DNA: TGTGCCAGCAGTGAAGTGGTCGGGGGAGGGGCCACAGATACGCAGTATTTT. Its protein is CASSEVVGGGATDTQYF.

V and J are TRBV6-2 or TRBV6-3 and TRBJ2-2; possible D gene TRBD2, 5 bases. Germline CDR1 reads MNHEY; CDR2 reads SVGEGT. The CDR3 has 17 amino acids. V dropped 8 bases and J dropped 3 bases, with 22 bases sitting between them. This chain's CDR3 is CASSNSLRGPYTGELFF. The CDR3, as DNA: TGTGCCAGCTCAAACTCCTTACGAGGGCCCTACACCGGGGAGCTGTTTTTT.

This clone showed up just a few times. This chain links TRBV12-3 or TRBV12-4 with TRBJ2-1; D remains unclear. The CDR3 is 14 amino acids. Trimming removed 2 bases from V and 7 bases from J, with 12 bases in between. The CDR3 sequence: CASSLRQPLNEQFF. The CDR3 DNA is TGTGCCAGCAGTTTACGGCAACCGCTGAATGAGCAGTTCTTC.

This clone was picked up a small number of times. The chain recombines TRBV6-1 with TRBJ2-7, with TRBD1 matching 8 bases. In germline, CDR1 is MNHNS, CDR2 SASEGT. This CDR3 comprises 15 residues. After removal of 7 bases from V and 5 bases from J, the junction contained 13 bases not matched to a gene. The CDR3: CASKPGQGESDEQYF. CDR3 bases: TGTGCCAGCAAGCCCGGACAGGGTGAGAGTGACGAGCAGTACTTC.

The CDR3 DNA reads as TGTGCCACACCACCTCCCCACAGGGACCAATGGGACGAGCAGTACTTC. As protein: CATPPPHRDQWDEQYF. V and J are TRBV19 and TRBJ2-7; tentative D call: TRBD1 (6 bases). Between the trimmed V and J ends, which lost 10 bases and 5 bases, there was a span of 27 bases. Germline V gene sequence: CDR1 LNHDA, CDR2 SQIVND (reference sequence). The CDR3 is made up of 16 amino acids.